Following are 8 T cell receptor beta chains from one sample sequenced in a study of blood T cell repertoires in COVID-19 (dated by TCRdb to the early 2020s). The library was made by the immunoSEQ multiplex PCR assay. Entries here come from immuneACCESS through TCRdb and include only in-frame sequences with V and J called. Some clones fail to appear in such tables; in the studies checked, an unresolved V gene covers under half of the shortfall, and the cause of the remainder is unknown. Within this sample are fewer than 250,000 clones, with 84% of them counted one time only. 4% of the sample lies in the top ten. Sequenced material: peripheral blood. Receptors were obtained from a man between 50 and 59 years old with acute or convalescent COVID-19.

This rearrangement joins TRBV25-1 to TRBJ1-2; D is uncertain. V lost 2 bases and J 8 bases, leaving 12 bases between the germline ends. CDR1 and CDR2 (germline): MGHDK, SYGVNS. The CDR3 loop spans 13 amino acids. CDR3 sequence: CASSEGYSRGYTF. CDR3 DNA: TGTGCCAGCAGTGAAGGTTACAGTAGAGGCTACACCTTC.

The chain links TRBV10-3 to TRBJ1-5, with D hard to call. Germline values: CDR1 ENHRY, CDR2 SYGVKD. The CDR3 contains 15 residues. V lost 0 bases and J lost 2, with 8 bases in between. The CDR3 spells CAISESIGGNQPQHF. The DNA of the CDR3 is TGTGCCATCAGTGAGTCGATCGGGGGCAATCAGCCCCAGCATTTT.

The V and J genes are TRBV5-4 and TRBJ2-3; 9 bases are shared with TRBD1. The CDR3 runs to 15 residues. Trimming removed 0 bases from V and 3 bases from J; junction bases left unmatched: 2. CDR1 is SGHNT, CDR2 YYREEE, per germline (reference sequence). The CDR3 reads CASSLGTGVTDTQYF. The CDR3 DNA follows: TGTGCCAGCAGCTTGGGGACAGGGGTAACAGATACGCAGTATTTT.

The rearrangement uses TRBV5-1 and TRBJ1-1; the match to TRBD1 covers 8 bases. After removal of 1 base from V and 7 bases from J, the junction contained 6 bases not matched to a gene. Per the germline V gene, CDR1 is SGHRS and CDR2 is YFSETQ. CDR3 length: 14 amino acids. DNA for the CDR3: TGCGCCAGCAGCTTGCTCCAGGGGGCAGGTGAAGCTTTCTTT. It codes for CASSLLQGAGEAFF.

The chain couples TRBV4-1 to TRBJ1-1; TRBD1 agrees at 9 bases. Germline V gives CDR1 MGHRA, CDR2 YSYEKL. The CDR3 is made up of 16 amino acids. The V and J ends lost 4 bases and 1 base, in that order; junction bases with no gene match: 7. The CDR3 coding sequence is TGCGCCAGCAGCCCTCAGTGGGACAGGGCGAACACTGAAGCTTTCTTT. It specifies CASSPQWDRANTEAFF.

The CDR3 DNA is TGTGCCAGCAGTTACCCCGCGCGGGGGAGCCCCTACGAGCAGTACTTC. This translates into CASSYPARGSPYEQYF. The chain employs TRBV6-6 and TRBJ2-7; 7 bases agree with TRBD2. CDR3 size: 16 residues. Trimming removed 2 bases from V and 2 bases from J; junction bases left unmatched: 9. Per germline, CDR1 MNHNY and CDR2 SVGAGI (reference sequence).

J is TRBJ2-3 and V is TRBV11-2, with 9 bases fitting TRBD2. The CDR3 covers 17 residues. The junction had 5 bases not matched to a gene; V was cut back by 1 base and J by 0 bases. Germline assignment: CDR1 SGHAT and CDR2 FQNNGV. The CDR3, as DNA: TGTGCCAGCAGCTTAGTGGGACTAGCAGATAGCACAGATACGCAGTATTTT. Translating gives CASSLVGLADSTDTQYF.

V gene TRBV14 combines with J gene TRBJ2-7; tentative D call: TRBD2 (7 bases). The CDR3 has 16 amino acids. The V gene lost 1 base and the J gene lost 1 base, with 14 bases spanning the gap. Germline CDR1 SGHDN, CDR2 FVKESK. The CDR3 nucleotides read TGTGCCAGCAGCCAAGTCCGGGGGGCCGGATCCTACGAGCAGTACTTC. Translation gives CASSQVRGAGSYEQYF.